This passage covers 20 T cell receptor beta chains from one sample sequenced in a study of preoperative IRX-2 immunotherapy in early breast cancer. Data came from immunoSEQ multiplex PCR; TCRdb stores just in-frame clones and leaves some out. The sample records around 88,000 clones, 75% to 90% being singletons. The treatment is: preoperative locoregional IRX-2 cytokine immunotherapy. The source material was tumor tissue, sampled after IRX-2 immunotherapy. The receptors originated from a human donor with breast cancer.

V usage is TRBV10-2 and J usage is TRBJ1-4; no clear D gene. Germline CDR1 WSHSY, CDR2 SAAADI. Trimming removed 8 bases from V and 8 bases from J, with 12 bases in between. The CDR3 contains 12 residues. CDR3 in amino acids: CASGPGAEKLFF. The CDR3 DNA follows: TGCGCCAGCGGACCGGGTGCAGAAAAACTGTTTTTT.

The V call is TRBV14, the J call TRBJ1-4, with a tentative D call TRBD1 (5 bases). The CDR3 covers 15 residues. CDR1 is SGHDN, CDR2 FVKESK, per germline. Trimming shortened V by 1 base and J by 4 bases, and 10 bases separated the two germline ends. DNA for the CDR3: TGTGCCAGCAGCCAAGGACAGAACTTTAATGAAAAACTGTTTTTT. Its translation: CASSQGQNFNEKLFF.

This clone showed up just once. The chain is built from TRBV11-3 and TRBJ1-4; D not resolved. This CDR3 is 14 amino acids long. Germline loops: CDR1 SGHNT, CDR2 YENEEA. Trimming cost V 7 bases and J 7 bases, with 16 bases left between them. Here the CDR3 reads CASTPPAWGEKLFF. The CDR3 nucleotides are TGTGCCAGCACCCCCCCCGCGTGGGGTGAAAAACTGTTTTTT.

The rearrangement joins TRBV5-2 to TRBJ2-2; TRBD1 is taken as the D call from the table, unchecked against the DNA. TRBV5-2 counts as a pseudogene. The CDR3 is made up of 16 amino acids. The CDR3 is CASSEVGRANTGELFF. The CDR3 DNA follows: TGTGCCAGCAGCGAGGTGGGCAGGGCGAACACCGGGGAGCTGTTTTTT.

V and J are TRBV10-2 and TRBJ2-1; the D gene is possibly TRBD2 (5 bases). This CDR3 comprises 13 residues. The V gene lost 8 bases and the J gene lost 0 bases, with 8 bases spanning the gap. CDR1 is WSHSY, CDR2 SAAADI, per germline. Here the CDR3 reads CASRDGSYNEQFF. For the CDR3, the DNA is TGCGCCAGCCGGGATGGCTCCTACAATGAGCAGTTCTTC.

This chain connects TRBV11-3 to TRBJ2-1; TRBD2 aligns across 7 bases. The CDR3 consists of 17 residues. J gave up 5 bases and V 3 bases, and 13 bases lay outside the gene matches. In germline, CDR1 is SGHNT, CDR2 YENEEA. This CDR3 reads CASSFPARLAKNNEQFF. CDR3 DNA sequence: TGTGCCAGCAGCTTCCCTGCCCGACTAGCAAAAAACAATGAGCAGTTCTTC.

The rearrangement links TRBV15 to TRBJ2-1; the match to TRBD2 covers 8 bases. Trimming removed 1 base from V and 0 bases from J; junction bases left unmatched: 20. The CDR3 is 22 residues long. Per the germline V gene, CDR1 is LNHNV and CDR2 is YYDKDF (reference sequence). Written as DNA, the CDR3 is TGTGCCACCAGCAGAGCAACCTGGGTGGCGGGATACGGGGGGGGCTCCTACAATGAGCAGTTCTTC. This codes for CATSRATWVAGYGGGSYNEQFF.

The J gene is TRBJ1-2, the V gene TRBV29-1; TRBD1 might be the D (6 bases). V was trimmed by 3 bases and J by 3 bases, leaving 11 bases between them. This CDR3 has 13 residues. Germline values: CDR1 SQVTM, CDR2 ANQGSEA. CDR3 nucleotide sequence: TGCAGCGTTGACAGGGGAGGAGACTATGGCTACACCTTC. Its translation is CSVDRGGDYGYTF.

V and J are TRBV18 and TRBJ1-5; D is perhaps TRBD1 (6 bases). There are 15 residues in the CDR3. The V and J ends lost 1 base and 2 bases respectively, with 9 bases between them. Germline values: CDR1 KGHSH, CDR2 LQKENI. Here the CDR3 DNA reads TGTGCCAGCTCACCACTCAGGGGTGGCAATCAGCCCCAGCATTTT. Encoded protein: CASSPLRGGNQPQHF.

On this clone: Other DNA sequences in this specimen translate into the identical CDR3. The chain joins TRBV30 to TRBJ2-7, with 8 bases identical to TRBD1. V dropped 5 bases and J dropped 4; count of bases not matched to a gene: 4. CDR3 length equals 12 residues. Per the germline V gene, CDR1 is GTSNPN and CDR2 is SVGIG (reference sequence). The CDR3 region has the DNA TGTGCCTGGGGACAGGGTGATTACGAGCAGTACTTC. It is translated as CAWGQGDYEQYF.

This clone has a single count. This chain uses TRBV19 with TRBJ1-5; D call uncertain. Germline V gene data show CDR1 as LNHDA and CDR2 as SQIVND (reference sequence). V lost 6 bases to trimming and J lost 3 bases, with 15 bases between them. This CDR3 contains 15 residues. The CDR3 here is CASRGIGRTNQPQHF. CDR3 DNA sequence: TGTGCCAGTAGGGGTATCGGCAGGACCAATCAGCCCCAGCATTTT.

The chain employs TRBV23-1 and TRBJ2-7, with D tentatively TRBD2 (5 bases). Being an ORF, TRBV23-1 has a function that is uncertain. This CDR3 has 14 residues. V gave up 8 bases and J gave up 7 bases, with 21 bases separating them. The CDR3, as DNA: TGCGCCAGCCGCGAGAACATTGGCCGGGGAGAGCAGTACTTC. Translation: CASRENIGRGEQYF.

The genes are TRBV18 and TRBJ1-4, with 9 bases fitting TRBD1. The germline CDR1 and CDR2 sequences are KGHSH and LQKENI. The V and J ends lost 3 bases and 7 bases, in that order; junction bases with no gene match: 3. The length of the CDR3 is 14 residues. Written as DNA, the CDR3 is TGTGCCAGCTCACCGGACAGGGGTGGTGAAAAACTGTTTTTT. It specifies CASSPDRGGEKLFF.

This chain uses TRBV19 with TRBJ2-7, with 10 bases matching TRBD1. Germline values: CDR1 LNHDA, CDR2 SQIVND (reference sequence). The CDR3 contains 15 residues. Unmatched junction bases numbered 13, after V lost 10 bases and J lost 4 bases. The CDR3 loop reads CATGGRDRGMYEQYF. CDR3 DNA sequence: TGTGCCACCGGGGGCCGGGACAGGGGTATGTACGAGCAGTACTTC.

The chain employs TRBV28 and TRBJ1-2; D might be TRBD1 (6 bases). The CDR3 is 15 residues long. V lost 5 bases to trimming and J lost 2 bases, with 15 bases between them. The germline gives CDR1 MDHEN, CDR2 SYDVKM. The CDR3 DNA follows: TGTGCCAGCAGTATAGGACAGTTATCGAACTATGGCTACACCTTC. It codes for CASSIGQLSNYGYTF.

The rearrangement links TRBV11-3 to TRBJ1-1; D may be TRBD1 (5 bases). Germline V gene data show CDR1 as SGHNT and CDR2 as YENEEA. V was trimmed by 3 bases and J by 0 bases, leaving 11 bases between them. This CDR3 has 15 residues. The CDR3 bases are TGTGCCAGCAGCTTCTGGGGCAGGGTGAACACTGAAGCTTTCTTT. Translation: CASSFWGRVNTEAFF.

The chain uses TRBV7-4 and TRBJ2-3; D possibly matches TRBD1 or TRBD2 (6 bases each). Germline assignment: CDR1 SGHVT and CDR2 SQSDAQ. The CDR3 runs 16 residues. CDR3 residues: CVTPRGPREFKDTQYF. The CDR3 DNA follows: TGTGTCACGCCACGGGGGCCCCGTGAGTTCAAAGATACGCAGTATTTT.

V and J are TRBV11-3 and TRBJ1-2; D is unclear. The germline gives CDR1 SGHNT, CDR2 YENEEA. This CDR3 spans 15 amino acids. V gave up 6 bases and J gave up 0 bases, with 14 bases separating them. CDR3 in amino acids: CASRSEQRSNYGYTF. The CDR3, as DNA: TGTGCCAGCAGATCAGAACAGAGGTCTAACTATGGCTACACCTTC. The full variable domain, completed using reference TRBV11-3 and TRBJ1-2, is EAGVVQSPRYKIIEKKQPVAFWCNPISGHNTLYWYLQNLGQGPELLIRYENEEAVDDSQLPKDRFSAERLKGVDSTLKIQPAELGDSAVYLCASRSEQRSNYGYTFGSGTRLTVV.

The rearrangement joins TRBV18 to TRBJ2-6, with D unclear. Per germline, CDR1 KGHSH and CDR2 LQKENI. CDR3 length: 17 amino acids. V was pared by 0 bases and J by 1 base, with 10 bases between. This CDR3 reads CASSPPGYESGANVLTF. The CDR3 DNA is TGTGCCAGCTCACCACCCGGGTACGAGTCTGGGGCCAACGTCCTGACTTTC.

J is TRBJ2-3 and V is TRBV6-8, with a possible D match to TRBD2 (6 bases). CDR1 is MNHGY and CDR2 is SAAAGT in the germline V gene. This CDR3 contains 16 residues. Trimming shortened V by 4 bases and J by 0 bases, and 14 bases separated the two germline ends. Written as DNA, the CDR3 is TGTGCCAGCAGTTTAGGAGGGGACCGAAGCACAGATACGCAGTATTTT. Its protein product is CASSLGGDRSTDTQYF.